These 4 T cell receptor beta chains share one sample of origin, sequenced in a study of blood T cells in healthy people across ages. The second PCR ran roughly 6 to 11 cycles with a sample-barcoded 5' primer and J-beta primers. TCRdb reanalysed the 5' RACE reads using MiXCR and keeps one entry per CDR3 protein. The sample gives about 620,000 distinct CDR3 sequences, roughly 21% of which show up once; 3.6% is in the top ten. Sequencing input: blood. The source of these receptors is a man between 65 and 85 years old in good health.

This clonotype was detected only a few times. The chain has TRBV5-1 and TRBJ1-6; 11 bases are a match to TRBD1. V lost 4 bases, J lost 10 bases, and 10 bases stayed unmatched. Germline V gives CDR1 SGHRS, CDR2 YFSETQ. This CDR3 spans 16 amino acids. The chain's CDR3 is CASSPLGQGAGSPLHF. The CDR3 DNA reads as TGCGCCAGCAGCCCTCTAGGACAGGGGGCAGGCTCACCCCTCCACTTT.

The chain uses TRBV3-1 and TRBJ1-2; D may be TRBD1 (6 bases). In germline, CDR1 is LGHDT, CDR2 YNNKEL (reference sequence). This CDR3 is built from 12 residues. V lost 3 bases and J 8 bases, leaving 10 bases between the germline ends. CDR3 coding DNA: TGTGCCAGCAGCCAGCAGGGGCGAGGCTACACCTTC. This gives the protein CASSQQGRGYTF.

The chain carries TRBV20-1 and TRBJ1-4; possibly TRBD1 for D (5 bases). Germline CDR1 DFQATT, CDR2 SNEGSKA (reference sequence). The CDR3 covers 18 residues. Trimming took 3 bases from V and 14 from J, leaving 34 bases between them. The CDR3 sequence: CSARMDTDHVPFNGNLFF. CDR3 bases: TGCAGTGCTAGGATGGACACAGATCACGTACCATTTAATGGAAATCTGTTTTTT.

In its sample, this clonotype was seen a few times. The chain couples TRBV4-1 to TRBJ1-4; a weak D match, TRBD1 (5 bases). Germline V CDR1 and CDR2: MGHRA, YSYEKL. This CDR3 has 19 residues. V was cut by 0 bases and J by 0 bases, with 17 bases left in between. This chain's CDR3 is CASSQDRAAGGATNEKLFF. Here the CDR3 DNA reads TGCGCCAGCAGCCAAGACCGGGCGGCCGGGGGGGCAACTAATGAAAAACTGTTTTTT.